The 9 T cell receptor beta chains given below trace back to one sample, sequenced in a study of tumor-infiltrating lymphocytes in primary liver carcinoma. From around 530 ng of total RNA, TCR beta-specific cDNA was reverse-transcribed using a constant-region primer. Amplification in three nested multiplex PCR rounds with slightly modified ARM-PCR gave rise to TCR beta libraries. TRBV1-TRBV30 forward primers and a C-beta reverse primer were used in the first two PCR rounds, which each ran for 9 to 10 cycles. TCRdb used MiXCR to reprocess the multiplex PCR reads, holding one entry per CDR3 protein. Among 310,000 or so distinct CDR3 sequences listed, around 60% were seen once. Unsorted whole blood supplied the RNA, and germline DNA was extracted too. Material: peripheral blood. These receptors all come from a man aged 40-55 years with primary liver carcinoma and hepatitis B virus infection.

To note about this clonotype: At one end, the junction sequence differs from germline, possibly due to a read error. The V call is TRBV11-2, the J call TRBJ1-6; 7 nucleotides align to TRBD1. Germline V gives CDR1 SGHAT, CDR2 FQNNGV. This CDR3 is built from 15 residues. CDR3 sequence: CASSSNRGGHSPLHF. Written as DNA, the CDR3 is TGTGCCAGCAGCTCAAACAGGGGAGGTCATTCACCCCTCCACTTC.

On this clonotype itself: Lacking the conserved final phenylalanine or tryptophan, this CDR3 likely reflects a read error. It is unclear where the CDR3 begins or ends on the DNA, so no DNA is shown, and the CDR3 is as TCRdb lists it. The chain is built from TRBV6-2 or TRBV6-3 and TRBJ1-1; the table's D gene call, TRBD1, was not cross checked with the DNA. The CDR3 region is 14 residues in length, termini included. From germline, CDR1 is MNHEY and CDR2 SVGEGT. CDR3 loop: CASSPTLGGTEGFY.

On this clonotype itself: The junction departs from germline at one end; a sequencing error may be responsible. This chain connects TRBV11-2 to TRBJ2-7, with D possibly being TRBD1 (7 bases). Germline CDR1 reads SGHAT; CDR2 reads FQNNGV. The CDR3 spans 13 residues. The CDR3, as DNA: TGTGCCAACAGCGGAGGGACAGTTACCAGGCAGTACTTC. This translates into CANSGGTVTRQYF.

Many counts were recorded for this clonotype. This rearrangement joins TRBV5-4 to TRBJ2-1, with 9 bases that match TRBD2. V gave up 5 bases and J gave up 4 bases; unmatched junction bases: 7. The CDR3 length is 15 residues. In germline, CDR1 is SGHNT, CDR2 YYREEE (reference sequence). This chain's CDR3 is CASRLQTSGYNEQFF. The CDR3 bases are TGTGCCAGCAGGCTCCAGACTAGCGGTTACAATGAGCAGTTCTTC.

As concerns this clonotype: The junction shows a germline mismatch at one end, possibly a read error. This sequence joins TRBV28 and TRBJ2-1, with a tentative D call TRBD2 (6 bases). CDR1 is MDHEN, CDR2 SYDVKM, per germline. The CDR3 has 13 residues. This chain's CDR3 is CVSSLNGGREQFF. The CDR3 DNA sequence: TGTGTCAGCAGCCTGAACGGGGGTAGGGAGCAGTTCTTC.

The chain couples TRBV10-3 to TRBJ2-7, with D possibly being TRBD1 (5 bases). The CDR3 consists of 16 residues. Trimming stripped 3 bases from V and 7 bases from J, with 22 bases between. Germline values: CDR1 ENHRY, CDR2 SYGVKD. In nucleotides, the CDR3 is TGTGCCATCAGTGACTACGCGGACACTAACCTGATGGAGCAGTACTTC. As protein: CAISDYADTNLMEQYF.

For this clonotype: At one boundary the junction diverges from the germline segment, which might be a read error. The chain is built from TRBV5-6 and TRBJ2-7; D unresolved. From germline, CDR1 is SGHDT and CDR2 YYEEEE. There are 15 residues in the CDR3. CDR3 protein: CGSSPVFDNIYEQYF. The CDR3 nucleotides read TGTGGCAGCAGCCCTGTGTTCGACAATATCTACGAGCAGTACTTC.

A remark on this clonotype: An end of the junction differs from the germline gene, which may be a read error. The V and J genes are TRBV6-1 and TRBJ2-3; 10 bases are a match to TRBD2. The CDR3 is 14 amino acids. Germline CDR1 reads MNHNS; CDR2 reads SASEGT. The CDR3 DNA reads as TGTGCCGGCAGCCCGGGACTAGCGACAGATACGCAGTATTTT. Translation gives CAGSPGLATDTQYF.

This clonotype appeared a single time. A read error may produce the germline difference seen at one junction end. The chain uses TRBV10-3 and TRBJ1-2; D remains unclear. This CDR3 has 12 residues. Germline V gene data show CDR1 as ENHRY and CDR2 as SYGVKD. The DNA for the CDR3 is TGTGTCATCAGTGAGTCTGAGAGCCCCTACACCTTC. Residues: CVISESESPYTF.